This T cell receptor beta chain was captured by sequencing in a study of T cells in women clearing cervical HPV infection. Study overall: Case blood drawn at lesion detection; control blood after infection cleared.

Each participant carried one incident cervical HPV16 infection only. The repertoire was sequenced with immunoSEQ multiplex PCR; TCRdb's copy has only in-frame clones and lacks some. The listing records approximately 37,000 clones. General study points: Timing of associations relative to infection is unclear; T-cell subsets were not isolated.

Germline CDR1 reads WNHNN; CDR2 reads SYGVQD (reference sequence). This CDR3 contains 17 residues. V was clipped by 4 bases and J by 8 bases; unmatched bases: 15. Of note for this clone: Its matching antigen is unknown. The read gets to within 3 residues of the CDR3 end, and the germline J gene fills in the rest.

The TCR sequence derives from a woman aged 18 to 75 with a cervical HPV16 infection that either progressed to CIN3+ or cleared (not recorded which). The chain combines TRBV10-1 with TRBJ2-1; TRBD1 matches 9 bases. Material for sequencing was blood buffy coat. CDR3: CASSARDADRGVDEQFF. The CDR3 bases that were read are TGCGCCAGCAGTGCCCGTGATGCCGACAGGGGGGTTGATGAG.